Below are 29 T cell receptor beta chains sequenced from a single sample in a study of T cell responses to AZD1222 COVID-19 vaccine. Using immunoSEQ multiplex PCR, the repertoire was profiled, and TCRdb retains in-frame clones only, with some absent. Seen here are approximately 110,000 clones, approximately 90% observed once, and the top ten hold less than 9.5%. The sequencing here drew on peripheral blood, taken on day 0 of AZD1222 vaccination. The receptor source for this set is an adult in good health.

V gene TRBV20-1 combines with J gene TRBJ1-6; 7 bases are shared with TRBD1. The CDR3 spans 17 residues. Germline CDR1 is DFQATT and CDR2 is SNEGSKA (reference sequence). V gave up 3 bases and J gave up 7 bases; unmatched junction bases: 15. CDR3 nucleotides: TGCAGTGCTAGTCCCCTAGCTTATAAACAGGGGAATTCACCCCTCCACTTT. Amino acid sequence: CSASPLAYKQGNSPLHF.

The genes are TRBV21-1 and TRBJ1-1; the table calls TRBD1, which could not be checked here. TRBV21-1 is labeled a pseudogene. The CDR3 covers 16 residues. DNA of the CDR3: TGTGCCAGCAGCAAAGCGGATAGGACAGGGGGAGTTGAAGCTTTCTTT. Residues: CASSKADRTGGVEAFF.

The V call is TRBV28, the J call TRBJ2-3; D remains ambiguous. The CDR3 spans 16 residues. CDR1 and CDR2 from the germline V gene are MDHEN and SYDVKM. V lost 2 bases to trimming and J lost 2 bases, with 14 bases between them. The CDR3 DNA sequence: TGTGCCAGCAGTTTAAGTCTTTTGGGTGTCACAGATACGCAGTATTTT. Translated: CASSLSLLGVTDTQYF.

The chain recombines TRBV6-5 with TRBJ1-3; TRBD1 aligns across 9 bases. Looked up from germline, CDR1 is MNHEY and CDR2 is SVGAGI. The CDR3 sequence is 16 residues long. V gave up 2 bases and J gave up 2 bases; unmatched junction bases: 4. The CDR3 DNA reads as TGTGCCAGCAGTTACCGACAGGGGGGGACTGGAAACACCATATATTTT. Protein product: CASSYRQGGTGNTIYF.

This chain connects TRBV2 to TRBJ1-5; no definite D call. Looked up from germline, CDR1 is SNHLY and CDR2 is FYNNEI. The CDR3 has 12 amino acids. V lost 4 bases to trimming and J lost 6 bases, with 7 bases between them. This chain's CDR3 is CASSVRAQPQHF. CDR3 bases: TGTGCCAGCAGTGTTCGGGCTCAGCCCCAGCATTTT.

The chain couples TRBV2 to TRBJ1-5, with no clear D. Germline values: CDR1 SNHLY, CDR2 FYNNEI. CDR3 length: 12 amino acids. The V end lost 4 bases, the J end lost 4 bases, and 5 bases lay between the germline ends. The CDR3 nucleotides are TGTGCCAGCAGTGGAGTTAATCAGCCCCAGCATTTT. This encodes CASSGVNQPQHF.

The CDR3 coding sequence is TGCGCCAGCAGCTTTGGACAGGGGGCGCCCGGGGAGCTGTTTTTT. Its translation is CASSFGQGAPGELFF. The genes are TRBV5-1 and TRBJ2-2, with 11 bases fitting TRBD1. There are 15 residues in the CDR3. V lost 2 bases, J lost 6 bases, and 3 bases stayed unmatched. Germline CDR1 is SGHRS and CDR2 is YFSETQ. The variable domain in full, completed from reference TRBV5-1 and TRBJ2-2, reads KAGVTQTPRYLIKTRGQQVTLSCSPISGHRSVSWYQQTPGQGLQFLFEYFSETQRNKGNFPGRFSGRQFSNSRSEMNVSTLELGDSALYLCASSFGQGAPGELFFGEGSRLTVL.

The chain has TRBV4-3 and TRBJ2-1; D perhaps matches TRBD1 (5 bases). Trimming left V 1 base short and J 5 bases short, with 6 bases between. This CDR3 region has 13 residues. CDR1 is LGHNA, CDR2 YSLEER, per germline. CDR3 nucleotides: TGCGCCAGCAGCCAAGCGACAGACAATGAGCAGTTCTTC. Translation: CASSQATDNEQFF.

This chain uses TRBV3-1 (or the pseudogene TRBV3-2) with TRBJ2-3, with 12 bases identical to TRBD2. CDR1 is LGHDT and CDR2 is YNNKEL in the germline V gene (reference sequence). V gave up 5 bases and J gave up 7 bases; unmatched junction bases: 7. The CDR3 is 15 residues long. The CDR3 sequence: CASSTGTSGWYTQYF. CDR3 nucleotide sequence: TGTGCCAGCAGCACCGGGACTAGCGGGTGGTATACGCAGTATTTT.

The V gene is TRBV9, the J gene TRBJ1-6, with TRBD1 identical over 8 bases. After removal of 3 bases from V and 7 bases from J, the junction contained 9 bases not matched to a gene. Germline CDR1 and CDR2: SGDLS and YYNGEE. This CDR3 has 16 residues. CDR3 nucleotides: TGTGCCAGCAGCGAGAGAGGACAGGGTCCGAATTCACCCCTCCACTTT. Amino acids: CASSERGQGPNSPLHF.

CDR3 loop: CASSDTGAQPQHF. In DNA, the CDR3 is TGTGCCAGCAGTGACACAGGGGCTCAGCCCCAGCATTTT. This rearrangement joins TRBV6-1 to TRBJ1-5; 7 bases fit TRBD1. The germline gives CDR1 MNHNS, CDR2 SASEGT. With 3 bases clipped from V and 6 bases from J, the junction kept 2 bases outside the gene matches. This CDR3 has 13 residues.

The CDR3 loop reads CAIGQGAYEQYF. CDR3 bases: TGTGCCATCGGACAAGGAGCCTACGAGCAGTACTTC. V usage is TRBV10-3 and J usage is TRBJ2-7; a possible D gene is TRBD1 (5 bases). Germline values: CDR1 ENHRY, CDR2 SYGVKD. Trimming removed 8 bases from V and 2 bases from J, with 10 bases in between. CDR3 size: 12 residues.

V and J are TRBV7-9 and TRBJ2-4, with 8 bases lining up with TRBD2. The V segment lost 3 bases and the J segment 0 bases; nucleotides outside the gene matches: 1. Germline V gene data show CDR1 as SEHNR and CDR2 as FQNEAQ (reference sequence). This CDR3 region has 15 residues. The CDR3 is CASSLTSVAKNIQYF. The CDR3 DNA reads TGTGCCAGCAGCTTGACTAGCGTAGCCAAAAACATTCAGTACTTC.

The chain uses TRBV3-1 (or the pseudogene TRBV3-2) and TRBJ1-1; no clear D gene. Trimming left V 0 bases short and J 6 bases short, with 14 bases between. The germline V gene encodes CDR1 LGHDT and CDR2 YNNKEL (reference sequence). This CDR3 is 15 amino acids long. The CDR3 here is CASSQDLGLGAEAFF. The CDR3 DNA sequence: TGTGCCAGCAGCCAAGATTTAGGCCTTGGGGCTGAAGCTTTCTTT.

The chain uses TRBV6-5 and TRBJ2-7, with D possibly matching TRBD1 (7 bases). Germline V gives CDR1 MNHEY, CDR2 SVGAGI. Trimming stripped 10 bases from V and 6 bases from J, with 19 bases between. The CDR3 runs 13 residues. CDR3 sequence: CATQGTEGSEQYF. In nucleotides, the CDR3 is TGTGCCACACAGGGGACTGAGGGTTCCGAGCAGTACTTC.

V usage is TRBV18 and J usage is TRBJ2-3, with D possibly being TRBD2 (5 bases). The CDR3 runs 13 residues. Trimming stripped 4 bases from V and 2 bases from J, with 7 bases between. The germline V gene has CDR1 KGHSH and CDR2 LQKENI. This CDR3 is CASSQAATDTQYF. The CDR3 coding sequence is TGTGCCAGCTCACAAGCGGCCACAGATACGCAGTATTTT.

V usage is TRBV11-3 and J usage is TRBJ2-1; D gene ambiguous. The CDR3 is made up of 14 amino acids. With 3 bases removed from V and 5 bases from J, the gap between germline ends came to 11 bases. The germline gives CDR1 SGHNT, CDR2 YENEEA. CDR3 sequence: CASSFEDGNNEQFF. The CDR3 bases are TGTGCCAGCAGCTTCGAGGACGGAAACAATGAGCAGTTCTTC.

CDR3 protein: CASSQWQKETQYF. The CDR3 region has the DNA TGCGCCAGCAGCCAGTGGCAGAAAGAGACCCAGTACTTC. The chain recombines TRBV4-1 with TRBJ2-5, with unresolved D. Germline V gene sequence: CDR1 MGHRA, CDR2 YSYEKL. Trimming removed 3 bases from V and 3 bases from J, with 8 bases in between. This CDR3 comprises 13 residues.

The DNA for the CDR3 is TGTGCCAGCAGCCGCCGAGGGGGCGGAGAGCAGTACTTC. As protein: CASSRRGGGEQYF. J is TRBJ2-7 and V is TRBV11-2; 7 nucleotides match TRBD1. The V gene's germline CDR1 is SGHAT and CDR2 FQNNGV. V lost 5 bases and J lost 7; bases outside the gene matches: 8. There are 13 residues in the CDR3.

The CDR3 loop is CASSSYFTQKYFF. The CDR3 nucleotides are TGTGCCAGCAGCTCTTACTTCACGCAGAAATATTTCTTC. The chain is built from TRBV7-9 and TRBJ2-1; D unresolved. The CDR3 runs 13 residues. V lost 4 bases, J lost 16 bases, and 20 bases lay in between. Per germline, CDR1 SEHNR and CDR2 FQNEAQ (reference sequence).

The chain recombines TRBV9 with TRBJ1-1; TRBD1 aligns across 9 bases. Trimming at V came to 3 bases and at J to 1 base, leaving 19 bases not matched to a gene. The CDR3 covers 20 residues. Germline CDR1 and CDR2: SGDLS and YYNGEE. The DNA of the CDR3 is TGTGCCAGCAGCGGACCGGGACAGGGCTCTCCCCGGGTCCCGAACACTGAAGCTTTCTTT. Protein product: CASSGPGQGSPRVPNTEAFF.

The count of this clone is one. The chain combines TRBV5-4 with TRBJ1-1; no reliable D call. Germline V gene sequence: CDR1 SGHNT, CDR2 YYREEE (reference sequence). V was shortened by 0 bases and J by 3 bases, with 9 bases between the two germline ends. This CDR3 has 14 amino acids. CDR3 coding DNA: TGTGCCAGCAGCTTGGATCAGCTGGACACTGAAGCTTTCTTT. It encodes CASSLDQLDTEAFF.

The gene calls are TRBV21-1 and TRBJ1-2; the table names TRBD1, a call not compared with the DNA. TRBV21-1 is a pseudogene. This CDR3 contains 15 residues. The CDR3 DNA sequence: TGTGCCAGCAGTACAGGGGGCAGGGTGAAAAGGGGCTACACCTTC. Its protein is CASSTGGRVKRGYTF.

V usage is TRBV7-2 and J usage is TRBJ1-4; the D is unclear. Per the germline V gene, CDR1 is SGHTA and CDR2 is FQGNSA. With 4 bases removed from V and 8 bases from J, the gap between germline ends came to 14 bases. CDR3 length: 14 amino acids. The CDR3 loop is CASSYARGEEKLFF. CDR3 sequence (DNA): TGTGCCAGCAGCTACGCCCGAGGAGAAGAAAAACTGTTTTTT.

V usage is TRBV30 and J usage is TRBJ2-6; D unclear. The CDR3 sequence is 13 residues long. CDR1 is GTSNPN and CDR2 is SVGIG in the germline V gene (reference sequence). Trimming took 7 bases from V and 4 from J, leaving 11 bases between them. CDR3 residues: CASARSGANVLTF. The DNA for the CDR3 is TGTGCCTCGGCAAGGTCCGGGGCCAACGTCCTGACTTTC.

A remark on this clone: A read error may account for a junction end that differs from germline. V usage is TRBV10-3 and J usage is TRBJ1-1; 8 bases map to TRBD1. CDR3 length: 14 amino acids. Germline-derived CDR1 and CDR2 are ENHRY and SYGVKD. CDR3 loop: CAISESGGDPEAFF. The DNA of the CDR3 is TGTGCCATCAGCGAGTCAGGGGGCGATCCTGAAGCTTTCTTT.

This clone was counted many times. The rearrangement joins TRBV7-8 to TRBJ1-5; D possibly corresponds to TRBD1 (5 bases). The CDR3 runs to 16 residues. V lost 6 bases and J 3 bases, leaving 18 bases between the germline ends. Per germline, CDR1 SGHVS and CDR2 FQNEAQ. CDR3 sequence: CASSWGEAGYNQPQHF. In nucleotides, the CDR3 is TGTGCCAGCAGTTGGGGGGAGGCAGGGTACAATCAGCCCCAGCATTTT.

The rearrangement links TRBV7-2 to TRBJ1-2; possible D gene TRBD1, 5 bases. The CDR3 length is 14 residues. From germline, CDR1 is SGHTA and CDR2 FQGNSA. Trimming removed 5 bases from V and 1 base from J, with 11 bases in between. Here the CDR3 DNA reads TGTGCCAGCAGCCCGGACACTGTTAACTATGGCTACACCTTC. Translation: CASSPDTVNYGYTF.

The chain combines TRBV7-3 with TRBJ2-3; no firm D call. This CDR3 has 13 amino acids. Germline CDR1 reads SGHTA; CDR2 reads FQGTGA. V lost 4 bases to trimming and J lost 4 bases, with 9 bases between them. The CDR3 reads CASSSRGADTQYF. The CDR3, as DNA: TGTGCCAGCAGCTCCCGTGGGGCAGATACGCAGTATTTT.